Listed below are T cell receptor beta chains from one sample, sequenced in a study of cytomegalovirus exposure and HLA in healthy donors. Generated by immunoSEQ multiplex PCR, the TCRdb table keeps only in-frame clones and is missing some. The sample carries approximately 150,000 clones, approximately 77% recorded once. Sequencing was done on a sample of PBMCs. These receptors were taken from a man aged 30 to 45 in good health and CMV-seropositive. Both conserved end residues are part of each CDR3. A D gene is named only where the DNA matches it firmly. Expanded clones are given a class, and other clones once, few, many or no size at all.

clone size,D gene,J gene,V gene,CDR3 DNA,CDR3 protein
NA,NA,TRBJ2-7,TRBV5-1,TGCGCCAGCAGCTTGGTTCAGGGTCCCTACGAGCAGTACTTC,CASSLVQGPYEQYF
NA,NA,TRBJ1-2,TRBV28,TGTGCCAGCACTTTAAGTTGGGAGGGCTACACCTTC,CASTLSWEGYTF
NA,TRBD1,TRBJ2-5,TRBV5-6,TGTGCCAGCAGCGAAGAGGGGACAGGGAAGACCCAGTACTTC,CASSEEGTGKTQYF
NA,NA,TRBJ1-1,TRBV5-4,TGTGCCAGCAGCCATTACTCTATCGGGGAAGCTTTCTTT,CASSHYSIGEAFF
once,NA,TRBJ1-4,TRBV9,TGTGCCAGCAGCGCATCAGGGGCAACTAATGAAAAACTGTTTTTT,CASSASGATNEKLFF
NA,TRBD1,TRBJ2-7,TRBV6-5,TGTGCCAGCAGGTCCGGGACAGGGGTATACGAGCAGTACTTC,CASRSGTGVYEQYF
NA,NA,TRBJ1-1,TRBV4-3,TGCGCCAGCAGCCAAGATACACAGCTTAACACTGAAGCTTTCTTT,CASSQDTQLNTEAFF
few,TRBD1,TRBJ2-3,TRBV7-3,TGTGCCAGCAGCGACGGACAGGGTGGCACAGATACGCAGTATTTT,CASSDGQGGTDTQYF
NA,NA,TRBJ2-3,TRBV25-1,TGTGCCAGCAGTGACCCGAGGAGAGCCACAGATACGCAGTATTTT,CASSDPRRATDTQYF
NA,NA,TRBJ2-7,TRBV11-2,TGTGCCAGCAGCTTAGATACAGGGATCTACGAGCAGTACTTC,CASSLDTGIYEQYF
once,NA,TRBJ2-1,TRBV4-1,TGCGCCAGCAGCCCCCGCCGCGACAATGAGCAGTTCTTC,CASSPRRDNEQFF
NA,NA,TRBJ1-4,TRBV6-5,TGTGCCACCGCGGCGGGGGGCTTGGAGGAAAAACTGTTTTTT,CATAAGGLEEKLFF
NA,TRBD1,TRBJ2-4,TRBV19,TGTGCCAGTAGGGGGACAGGGACTGTCTTTAACATTCAGTACTTC,CASRGTGTVFNIQYF
NA,TRBD1,TRBJ1-2,TRBV7-9,TGTGCCAGCAGCTTTTTAACCGGGACAGAATTAGTGTATGGCTACACCTTC,CASSFLTGTELVYGYTF
NA,TRBD1,TRBJ2-7,TRBV7-2,TGTGCCAGCAGCTTAGACGCAGGGGGCTCCTACGAGCAGTACTTC,CASSLDAGGSYEQYF
NA,TRBD1,TRBJ1-6,TRBV4-1,TGCGCCAGCAGCCATGAACCGGGACAGAATAATTCACCCCTCCACTTT,CASSHEPGQNNSPLHF
NA,TRBD1,TRBJ2-1,TRBV6-1,TGTGCCAGCAGGACAGGGAATGAGCAGTTCTTC,CASRTGNEQFF
NA,NA,TRBJ2-7,TRBV28,TGTGCCAGCAGTAAGACGGGGGGCCCCCACGAGCAGTACTTC,CASSKTGGPHEQYF
NA,NA,TRBJ2-7,TRBV28,TGTGCCAGCAGTTTATATAGTTACTCCTACGAGCAGTACTTC,CASSLYSYSYEQYF
few,NA,TRBJ1-1,TRBV18,TGTGCCAGCTCTCCGAGTGACAGCATCAACACTGAAGCTTTCTTT,CASSPSDSINTEAFF
NA,TRBD1,TRBJ1-1,TRBV6-1,TGTGCCAGCCGGACAGGGAATGTCGACACTGAAGCTTTCTTT,CASRTGNVDTEAFF
NA,TRBD1,TRBJ1-6,TRBV28,TGTGCCAGCATTCCCCCCGGGACAGGGGGATTAATATCACCCCTCCACTTT,CASIPPGTGGLISPLHF
once,NA,TRBJ2-2,TRBV28,TGTGCCAGCAGTCTAGACGGACACTACACCGGGGAGCTGTTTTTT,CASSLDGHYTGELFF
few,TRBD1,TRBJ2-7,TRBV6-5,TGTGCCAGCAGTCCCGGGTCAGGGGGCTCCTACGAGCAGTACTTC,CASSPGSGGSYEQYF
NA,TRBD2,TRBJ2-2,TRBV6-1,TGTGCCAGCAGTGCAATCTGGACTAGTCGGGCCGGGGAGCTGTTTTTT,CASSAIWTSRAGELFF
NA,NA,TRBJ2-3,TRBV2,TGTGCCAGCAAAGTGAGGCAGGGAACAGATACGCAGTATTTT,CASKVRQGTDTQYF
few,NA,TRBJ1-2,TRBV27,TGTGCCAGCAGTTTATCATATGGGGCAGGGACTATCGGCTACACCTTC,CASSLSYGAGTIGYTF
few,NA,TRBJ1-6,TRBV6-5,TGTGCCAGCAGTTACTCGCTCGGGAGGGATAATTCACCCCTCCACTTT,CASSYSLGRDNSPLHF
NA,NA,TRBJ2-7,TRBV7-9,TGTGCCAGCAGCTCCGAGGGTTACGAGCAGTACTTC,CASSSEGYEQYF
few,NA,TRBJ2-2,TRBV28,TGTGCCAGCAGTTACACGAACACCGGGGAGCTGTTTTTT,CASSYTNTGELFF
NA,TRBD2,TRBJ2-3,TRBV5-6,TGTGCCAGCAGCTTGCGTCTAGCGGGGCGAGGAGATACGCAGTATTTT,CASSLRLAGRGDTQYF
NA,TRBD2,TRBJ2-1,TRBV19,TGTGCCAGTACCACGACTAGCGGGGGGGCTGATGAGCAGTTCTTC,CASTTTSGGADEQFF
NA,TRBD1,TRBJ2-1,TRBV6-5,TGTGCCAGCAGCCGCACAGGGGGCCCCTACAATGAGCAGTTCTTC,CASSRTGGPYNEQFF
few,NA,TRBJ2-5,TRBV9,TGTGCCAGCACCCACCCCCTAGAACAAGAGACCCAGTACTTC,CASTHPLEQETQYF
NA,NA,TRBJ1-5,TRBV4-1,TGCGCCAGCAGCTCTTGGACAGATAATCAGCCCCAGCATTTT,CASSSWTDNQPQHF
NA,NA,TRBJ2-6,TRBV5-1,TGCGCCAGCAGCGCCTCGAACAGGGCTGGGGCCAACGTCCTGACTTTC,CASSASNRAGANVLTF
NA,TRBD2,TRBJ2-1,TRBV5-1,TGCGCCAGCAGTGTCGGCGGGGGGGTATACAATGAGCAGTTCTTC,CASSVGGGVYNEQFF
NA,NA,TRBJ2-7,TRBV7-2,TGTGCCAGCAGCTTACTCGGACAGCCCTACGAGCAGTACTTC,CASSLLGQPYEQYF
once,TRBD1,TRBJ1-1,TRBV19,TGTGCCAGTAGACAGGGGTTGAACACTGAAGCTTTCTTT,CASRQGLNTEAFF
NA,NA,TRBJ1-1,TRBV2,TGTGCCAGCAGTCTGGAGGGAATAGGGAACACTGAAGCTTTCTTT,CASSLEGIGNTEAFF
NA,NA,TRBJ1-6,TRBV2,TGTGCCAGCAGAGAAGGGGCCCAGGGACCCCTCCACTTT,CASREGAQGPLHF
once,TRBD2,TRBJ2-1,TRBV5-8,TGTGCCAGCAGCTTGGATGCGCCGCGGGGGGCCACCTACAATGAGCAGTTCTTC,CASSLDAPRGATYNEQFF
NA,NA,TRBJ2-5,TRBV5-1,TGCGCCAGCAGCTCGGGGACATTCCAAGAGACCCAGTACTTC,CASSSGTFQETQYF
many,NA,TRBJ1-6,TRBV6-5,TGTGCCAGCAGTTACTCGGCAGATTCACCCCTCCACTTT,CASSYSADSPLHF
NA,TRBD1,TRBJ1-6,TRBV7-2,TGTGCCAGCAGCTTAAGGGACAGCTATAATTCACCCCTCCACTTT,CASSLRDSYNSPLHF
NA,TRBD1,TRBJ2-5,TRBV5-1,TGCGCCAGCAGCTTGGCGACAGGGCTCGAGACCCAGTACTTC,CASSLATGLETQYF
few,NA,TRBJ2-7,TRBV15,TGTGCCACCAGCAGAGATAAAGGGGTTTTACGTTACGAGCAGTACTTC,CATSRDKGVLRYEQYF
NA,TRBD1,TRBJ2-7,TRBV4-1,TGCGCCAGCAGCTCACGACAGGGGGACATGGAGGACGAGCAGTACTTC,CASSSRQGDMEDEQYF
NA,TRBD2,TRBJ2-1,TRBV27,TGTGCCAGCACCCTAGCGGGGGGGCCGTGGGATGAGCAGTTCTTC,CASTLAGGPWDEQFF
NA,NA,TRBJ2-3,TRBV5-4,TGTGCCAGCAGCTTGGTCGGCGGGGACACAGATACGCAGTATTTT,CASSLVGGDTDTQYF
NA,NA,TRBJ2-2,TRBV6-1,TGTGCCAGCAGCCCCGGGAGTATGGCCGGGGAGCTGTTTTTT,CASSPGSMAGELFF
NA,TRBD1,TRBJ1-4,TRBV5-6,TGTGCCACCAGGACAGGGCCCCTTGGTGAAAAACTGTTTTTT,CATRTGPLGEKLFF
NA,NA,TRBJ2-3,TRBV7-2,TGTGCCAGCAGCTTAGCTAGCCGTCGTACAGATACGCAGTATTTT,CASSLASRRTDTQYF
once,NA,TRBJ1-1,TRBV5-4,TGTGCCAGCAGCTTGGGCCCAGGTGAAGCTTTCTTT,CASSLGPGEAFF
NA,NA,TRBJ1-4,TRBV27,TGTGCCAGCAGTTTATCAGTGAGAACTAATGAAAAACTGTTTTTT,CASSLSVRTNEKLFF